The T cell receptor (beta chain) under discussion was sequenced for a study of blood T cell repertoires in COVID-19. At the level of the study: In each case, the material was cDNA or gDNA derived from T cells, B-cell-depleted T cells, or PBMCs.

Authors' processing steps: Reference gene primer amplification yielded estimated nucleated cell counts. Measured with immunoSEQ multiplex PCR; TCRdb has only the in-frame clones, and not every one. D and trimming were read from the DNA, whereas the V and J calls and clone size are those reported in that table. Among approximately 150,000 clones, more than 75% were seen once, and the ten largest hold 8.4%. The CDR3 has 14 residues. Germline V CDR1 and CDR2: LGHNA, YSLEER. V dropped 3 bases and J dropped 6 bases, with 11 bases sitting between them. The source of this sequence is a woman in her 70s with acute or convalescent COVID-19. The specimen was peripheral blood. J is TRBJ2-2 and V is TRBV4-3; D not certain. The CDR3, as DNA: TGCGCCAGCAGCCATACCAGGTCCGCCGGGGAGCTGTTTTTT. Its translation: CASSHTRSAGELFF.